This T cell receptor (beta chain) was observed in a study of cytomegalovirus exposure and HLA in healthy donors. PCR used 60 Vbeta primers and 13 Jbeta primers. Method: immunoSEQ multiplex PCR; TCRdb's copy keeps in-frame clones and lacks some. The sample lists roughly 150,000 clones; about 85% were seen once. Trimming took 6 bases from V and 8 from J, leaving 15 bases between them. The CDR3 runs 13 residues. CDR1 and CDR2 from the germline V gene are LNHDA and SQIVND (reference sequence). The sequenced sample was PBMCs. The V gene is TRBV19, the J gene TRBJ2-3; D may be TRBD2 (5 bases). This clonotype was obtained from a boy aged 2 to 9 in good health and CMV-seronegative. The CDR3 DNA sequence: TGTGCCAGTAGGCGGGCCAGCATGGGTACGCAGTATTTT. This translates into CASRRASMGTQYF. The full variable domain, rest sourced from reference TRBV19 and TRBJ2-3, is DGGITQSPKYLFRKEGQNVTLSCEQNLNHDAMYWYRQDPGQGLRLIYYSQIVNDFQKGDIAEGYSVSREKKESFPLTVTSAQKNPTAFYLCASRRASMGTQYFGPGTRLTVL.